Listed here are 26 T cell receptor beta chains from one sample, sequenced in a study of T cells in Graves' hyperthyroidism and ophthalmopathy. TCR beta CDR3 region amplification was performed from RNA transcripts. HTBI primers were the set used in a first-round RT-PCR of the TCR CDR3. TCRdb re-analysed the multiplex PCR reads in MiXCR, keeping a single row per CDR3 protein. Counted here are over 500,000 distinct CDR3 sequences, more than 15% occurring once; the ten biggest clones make up about 29%. The sequenced sample was blood. Receptor source: a woman younger than 45 with Graves' ophthalmopathy.

This clonotype was observed at least ten times. The chain combines TRBV7-2 with TRBJ2-5; D possibly uses TRBD1 or TRBD2 (5 bases each). The V end was cut by 1 base, the J end by 3 bases, with 12 bases between. Germline V lookup: CDR1 SGHTA, CDR2 FQGNSA. This CDR3 is built from 15 residues. The DNA for the CDR3 is TGTGCCAGCAGCTTAGGTTACGGGACCGAAGAGACCCAGTACTTC. As protein: CASSLGYGTEETQYF.

Only a few counts were recorded for this clonotype. The V and J genes are TRBV7-2 and TRBJ2-7; a weak D match, TRBD1 (6 bases). Trimming removed 4 bases from V and 3 bases from J, with 10 bases in between. CDR3 size: 13 residues. The germline V gene has CDR1 SGHTA and CDR2 FQGNSA. DNA for the CDR3: TGTGCCAGCAGCTCGGACAGAAACTACGAGCAGTACTTC. Amino acids: CASSSDRNYEQYF.

This clonotype was seen a handful of times. The chain recombines TRBV6-1 with TRBJ2-4; TRBD2 aligns across 8 bases. V was pared by 5 bases and J by 1 base, with 4 bases of the junction left unmatched. Germline V gene data show CDR1 as MNHNS and CDR2 as SASEGT. This CDR3 has 15 amino acids. The CDR3 DNA sequence: TGTGCCAGCAGTCCAGCGGGAGAGGCCAAAAACATTCAGTACTTC. Its protein product is CASSPAGEAKNIQYF.

The J gene is TRBJ1-1, the V gene TRBV19; D ambiguous. Germline CDR1 and CDR2: LNHDA and SQIVND (reference sequence). The germline V and J ends were trimmed by 7 bases and 0 bases, with 9 bases remaining between them. The CDR3 is made up of 13 amino acids. This CDR3 reads CASMDQMNTEAFF. The DNA for the CDR3 is TGTGCCAGTATGGATCAAATGAACACTGAAGCTTTCTTT.

The rearrangement joins TRBV6-2 or TRBV6-3 to TRBJ2-1; D unresolved. This CDR3 contains 13 residues. Per the germline V gene, CDR1 is MNHEY and CDR2 is SVGEGT. V was cut by 6 bases and J by 7 bases, with 13 bases left in between. For the CDR3, the DNA is TGTGCCAGCAGCCTGATCCGGAGAAATGAGCAGTTCTTC. This encodes CASSLIRRNEQFF.

This clonotype has only a few counts. V gene TRBV11-2 combines with J gene TRBJ1-4, with 8 bases matching TRBD1. Germline loops: CDR1 SGHAT, CDR2 FQNNGV. The V gene end was trimmed by 2 bases and the J gene end by 8 bases; junction bases not matched to a gene: 10. The CDR3 spans 16 residues. DNA of the CDR3: TGTGCCAGCAGCTTAACCCAGGGGGCCGCCCAGGAAAAACTGTTTTTT. Its protein product is CASSLTQGAAQEKLFF.

This clonotype appeared a few times. Germline and junction disagree at one end, which may indicate a read error. The J gene is TRBJ1-5, the V gene TRBV20-1; D is uncertain. This CDR3 is built from 15 residues. The germline CDR1 and CDR2 sequences are DFQATT and SNEGSKA (reference sequence). As DNA, the CDR3 is TGCAGTACTAGAGATCCGGGCGGATACTATCAGCCCCAGCATTTT. Its translation is CSTRDPGGYYQPQHF.

On this clonotype: This may arise from a read error, as a much more abundant clone is one base away. V and J are TRBV20-1 and TRBJ2-3; the D is unclear. This CDR3 contains 14 residues. Germline V gives CDR1 DFQATT, CDR2 SNEGSKA (reference sequence). CDR3 protein: CSAKLSASTDTQCF. The CDR3 region has the DNA TGCAGTGCTAAGTTGAGCGCAAGCACAGATACGCAGTGTTTT.

This chain connects TRBV20-1 to TRBJ1-1; the D gene is possibly TRBD1 (5 bases). Germline loops: CDR1 DFQATT, CDR2 SNEGSKA (reference sequence). CDR3 size: 14 residues. Between the trimmed V and J ends, which lost 3 bases and 1 base, there was a span of 12 bases. CDR3 region: CSARGEHTNTEAFF. The CDR3 DNA follows: TGCAGTGCTAGGGGGGAGCACACGAACACTGAAGCTTTCTTT.

This clonotype was counted ten times or more. The V and J genes are TRBV7-2 and TRBJ2-7, with 8 positions matching TRBD2. This CDR3 spans 14 amino acids. In germline, CDR1 is SGHTA, CDR2 FQGNSA. Trimming at V came to 3 bases and at J to 4 bases, leaving 5 bases not matched to a gene. CDR3 coding DNA: TGTGCCAGCAGCTTTCAGCGGGGGTATTACGAGCAGTACTTC. Translating it yields CASSFQRGYYEQYF.

The gene calls are TRBV20-1 and TRBJ2-3; 7 bases are a match to TRBD2. The junction had 8 bases not matched to a gene; V was cut back by 3 bases and J by 2 bases. The CDR3 loop spans 15 amino acids. CDR1 is DFQATT, CDR2 SNEGSKA, per germline (reference sequence). The CDR3 region is CSASLRAGATDTQYF. CDR3 sequence (DNA): TGCAGTGCTAGTCTTAGGGCGGGAGCCACAGATACGCAGTATTTT.

The rearrangement links TRBV28 to TRBJ2-1; weak D call: TRBD2 (6 bases). The CDR3 loop spans 15 amino acids. V was trimmed by 6 bases and J by 10 bases, leaving 22 bases between them. Germline V gene data show CDR1 as MDHEN and CDR2 as SYDVKM. The CDR3 bases are TGTGCCAGCAGCTTAACGGGGACTGACCCGGGCGAGCAGTTCTTC. Translation gives CASSLTGTDPGEQFF.

This clonotype was seen only a few times. A much bigger clone sits one base away, suggesting this may be a read error. The genes are TRBV20-1 and TRBJ1-5; 8 nucleotides align to TRBD1. V dropped 3 bases and J dropped 4; count of bases not matched to a gene: 8. Germline values: CDR1 DFQATT, CDR2 SNEGSKA (reference sequence). CDR3 length: 15 amino acids. CDR3 sequence reads: CSASAGTGDNQPQHF. The CDR3 nucleotides are TGCAGTGCTAGTGCGGGGACAGGCGATAATCAGCCCCAGCATTTT.

In this sample, this clonotype turned up a few times. V is TRBV4-2 and J is TRBJ1-5; 7 nucleotides align to TRBD1. Unmatched junction bases numbered 6, after V lost 0 bases and J lost 4 bases. CDR3 length: 16 residues. Looked up from germline, CDR1 is LGHNA and CDR2 is YNFKEQ. CDR3 region: CASSQEGGRPNQPQHF. The CDR3 nucleotides are TGTGCCAGCAGCCAAGAAGGGGGCAGGCCAAATCAGCCCCAGCATTTT.

The CDR3 reads CSARDRSSGRGVRTDTQYF. CDR3 in DNA: TGCAGTGCTAGAGATAGGTCTAGCGGGAGGGGTGTGAGGACAGATACGCAGTATTTT. V and J are TRBV20-1 and TRBJ2-3, with 12 nucleotides matching TRBD2. V lost 0 bases and J lost 3; bases outside the gene matches: 13. Germline CDR1 is DFQATT and CDR2 is SNEGSKA (reference sequence). The CDR3 runs to 19 residues.

The table lists this clonotype with a few counts. Since a much larger clone is just one base distant, this may be a read error. This rearrangement joins TRBV7-2 to TRBJ2-1; 8 nucleotides match TRBD1. Germline lookup yields CDR1 SGHTA and CDR2 FQGNSA. The CDR3 has 14 residues. The V and J ends lost 5 bases and 6 bases, in that order; junction bases with no gene match: 6. CDR3 in amino acids: CASSPTGVPNEQFF. For the CDR3, the DNA is TGTGCCAGCAGCCCGACAGGGGTCCCCAATGAGCAGTTCTTC.

The rearrangement uses TRBV6-7 and TRBJ1-1, with no clear D. TRBV6-7 is an open reading frame, and its role is uncertain. V was pared by 4 bases and J by 4 bases, with 10 bases between. The CDR3 contains 13 residues. The CDR3 reads CASSSGYGTEAFF. As DNA, the CDR3 is TGTGCCAGCAGTTCGGGGTATGGCACTGAAGCTTTCTTT.

This clonotype was observed at least ten times. The V gene is TRBV20-1, the J gene TRBJ2-3; 9 bases are a match to TRBD2. V lost 0 bases, J lost 4 bases, and 11 bases stayed unmatched. Germline values: CDR1 DFQATT, CDR2 SNEGSKA (reference sequence). The CDR3 extends over 17 amino acids. The CDR3 here is CSARDGGGRAVADTQYF. CDR3 DNA sequence: TGCAGTGCTAGAGATGGGGGCGGGAGGGCCGTCGCAGATACGCAGTATTTT.

The chain recombines TRBV4-2 with TRBJ1-4, with D possibly being TRBD1 (6 bases). Germline V gene sequence: CDR1 LGHNA, CDR2 YNFKEQ. Trimming took off 2 bases at V and 8 bases at J, with 15 bases between the two ends. The CDR3 loop spans 15 amino acids. Here the CDR3 DNA reads TGTGCCAGCAGCCAAAGGGCAGGGGCAGGAGAAAAACTGTTTTTT. Its protein product is CASSQRAGAGEKLFF.

This clonotype was picked up many times. The chain links TRBV11-2 to TRBJ2-3, with 8 bases lining up with TRBD2. The V gene end was trimmed by 5 bases and the J gene end by 9 bases; junction bases not matched to a gene: 4. This CDR3 region has 12 residues. CDR1 and CDR2 (germline): SGHAT, FQNNGV. The CDR3, as DNA: TGTGCCAGCAGCACGGGAGGGGACACGCAGTATTTT. Translating gives CASSTGGDTQYF.

This clonotype was picked up a small number of times. The chain combines TRBV7-2 with TRBJ2-2; D ambiguous. V lost 2 bases, J lost 5 bases, and 12 bases lay in between. In germline, CDR1 is SGHTA, CDR2 FQGNSA. The length of the CDR3 is 15 residues. Here the CDR3 DNA reads TGTGCCAGCAGCTTATTAGGTCTTTTAACCGGGGAGCTGTTTTTT. Amino acids: CASSLLGLLTGELFF.

V gene TRBV14 combines with J gene TRBJ2-1, with D possibly matching TRBD2 (6 bases). The germline gives CDR1 SGHDN, CDR2 FVKESK. This CDR3 region has 16 residues. V was cut by 0 bases and J by 4 bases, with 13 bases left in between. The CDR3 region has the DNA TGTGCCAGCAGCCAAGATGCGGGGACGGGGTACAATGAGCAGTTCTTC. Protein product: CASSQDAGTGYNEQFF.

This clonotype was seen many times. V is TRBV27 and J is TRBJ1-4; 8 bases are a match to TRBD1. The V segment lost 4 bases and the J segment 6 bases; nucleotides outside the gene matches: 10. Looked up from germline, CDR1 is MNHEY and CDR2 is SMNVEV (reference sequence). This CDR3 region has 16 residues. The CDR3 here is CASSSAWTGRDEKLFF. The CDR3 nucleotides are TGTGCCAGCAGTTCCGCATGGACAGGGAGAGATGAAAAACTGTTTTTT.

This clonotype was recorded at least ten times. This chain links TRBV12-3 or TRBV12-4 with TRBJ2-2, with 9 bases that match TRBD2. The J segment lost 0 bases and the V segment lost 1 base, leaving 3 bases of the junction unmatched. CDR3 size: 17 residues. The CDR3 sequence: CASSLVAGGTNTGELFF. In DNA, the CDR3 is TGTGCCAGCAGTTTAGTCGCGGGAGGGACGAACACCGGGGAGCTGTTTTTT.

This clonotype occurred many times. This chain joins TRBV7-2 and TRBJ2-1; 12 bases fit TRBD2. CDR1 and CDR2 from the germline V gene are SGHTA and FQGNSA. The V gene end was trimmed by 3 bases and the J gene end by 9 bases; junction bases not matched to a gene: 6. This CDR3 is built from 15 residues. The CDR3 DNA sequence: TGTGCCAGCAGCTTTCTAGCGGGAGGGCCGGTTGAGCAGTTCTTC. It encodes CASSFLAGGPVEQFF.

This clonotype was seen a handful of times. The J gene is TRBJ2-7, the V gene TRBV7-2; TRBD2 agrees at 7 bases. This CDR3 comprises 15 residues. The V gene end was trimmed by 5 bases and the J gene end by 6 bases; junction bases not matched to a gene: 13. Germline loops: CDR1 SGHTA, CDR2 FQGNSA. The CDR3 bases are TGTGCCAGCAGCCCCCGGACTAGTTCTGTCGCCGAGCAGTACTTC. Residues: CASSPRTSSVAEQYF.